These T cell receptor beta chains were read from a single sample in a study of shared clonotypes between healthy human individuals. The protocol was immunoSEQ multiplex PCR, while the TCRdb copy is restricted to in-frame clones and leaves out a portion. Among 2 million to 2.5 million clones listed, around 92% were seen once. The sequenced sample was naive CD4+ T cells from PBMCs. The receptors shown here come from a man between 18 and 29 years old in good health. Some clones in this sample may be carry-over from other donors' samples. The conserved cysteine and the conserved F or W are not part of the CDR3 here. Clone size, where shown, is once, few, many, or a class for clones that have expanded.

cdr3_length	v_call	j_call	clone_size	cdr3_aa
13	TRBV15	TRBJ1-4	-	ATSRASATNEKLF
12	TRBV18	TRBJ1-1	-	ASSRQGLGTEAF
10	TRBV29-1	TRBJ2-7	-	SVGRDGDEQY
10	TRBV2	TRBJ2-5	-	ASSIDWETQY
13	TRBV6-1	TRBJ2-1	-	ASSSGTGGNNEQF
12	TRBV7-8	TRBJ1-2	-	ASTATDANYGYT
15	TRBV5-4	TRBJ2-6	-	ASSPRDSTSGANVLT
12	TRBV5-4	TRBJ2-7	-	ASSFWTAPYEQY
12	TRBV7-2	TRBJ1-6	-	ASSLRQGSSPLH
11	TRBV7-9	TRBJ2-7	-	ASSFRRQASVY
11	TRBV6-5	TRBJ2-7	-	ASSDTVPGEQY
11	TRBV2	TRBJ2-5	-	ASSAGQPLTQY
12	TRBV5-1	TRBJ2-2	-	ASQDGAPTGELF
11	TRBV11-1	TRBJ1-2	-	ASSYDGGTSYT
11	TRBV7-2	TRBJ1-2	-	ASSLGRLYGYT
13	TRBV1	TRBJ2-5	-	TSSQEGGTEETQY
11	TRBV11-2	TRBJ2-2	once	ASSLLRGGELF
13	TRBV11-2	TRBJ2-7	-	ASRNPGRSSYEQY
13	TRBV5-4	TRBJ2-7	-	ASSPGTSRGHEQY
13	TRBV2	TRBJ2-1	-	ASSEWREGPYEQF
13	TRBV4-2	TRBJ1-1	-	ASSIDQGPSTEAF
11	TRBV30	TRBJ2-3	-	ACNLDRTDTQY
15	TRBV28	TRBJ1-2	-	ASTHAGSGLTNYGYT
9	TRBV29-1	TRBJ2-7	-	SATGSYEQY
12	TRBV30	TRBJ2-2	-	AFSTAPNTGELF
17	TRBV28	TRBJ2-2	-	ASSSKVPGLAGEVGELF
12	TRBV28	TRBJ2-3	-	ASSLWVSTDTQY
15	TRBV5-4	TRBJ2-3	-	ASSLLTSGSSADTQY
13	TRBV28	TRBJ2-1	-	ASSFNSRSYNEQF
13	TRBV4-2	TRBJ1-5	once	ASSPEGQVDQPQH
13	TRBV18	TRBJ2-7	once	ASSPPVGGNYEQY
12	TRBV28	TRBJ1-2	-	ASSKGGKGYGYT
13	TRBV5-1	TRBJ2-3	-	ASSSGLAGGAAQY
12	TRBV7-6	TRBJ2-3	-	ASSPTGPPDTQY
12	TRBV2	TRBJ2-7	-	ASSEEAGPYEQY
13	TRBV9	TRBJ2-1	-	ASRNSGSSYNEQF
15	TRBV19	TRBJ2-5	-	ASSLRTSGSYQETQY
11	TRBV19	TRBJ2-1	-	ASSLWGGREQF
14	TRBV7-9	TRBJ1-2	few	ASSLNSWDREYGYT